Shown below are 15 T cell receptor beta chains from a single sample sequenced in a study of blood T cell repertoires in COVID-19 (dated by TCRdb to 2018 to 2021). Libraries came from the immunoSEQ multiplex PCR assay. TCRdb took over this immuneACCESS table, retaining in-frame rearrangements with V and J assigned. Such tables are incomplete; in checked studies, under half of the missing clones stem from an unresolved V gene, and the remainder is unexplained. Across this sample there are some 170,000 clones, with 87% seen only once. The ten largest account for 1.5% to 2% of the sample. Specimen: peripheral blood. The receptors shown here come from a woman aged 45 to 65 with acute or convalescent COVID-19.

The V call is TRBV11-2, the J call TRBJ1-2; 9 bases match TRBD1. V lost 3 bases to trimming and J lost 4 bases; unmatched junction nucleotides: 0. This CDR3 contains 13 residues. CDR1 is SGHAT and CDR2 is FQNNGV in the germline V gene. CDR3 DNA sequence: TGTGCCAGCAGCTTGGACAGGGGCTATGGCTACACCTTC. This gives the protein CASSLDRGYGYTF.

The genes are TRBV2 and TRBJ2-5; D gene uncertain. The germline V gene has CDR1 SNHLY and CDR2 FYNNEI. This CDR3 comprises 13 residues. With 4 bases removed from V and 5 bases from J, the gap between germline ends came to 11 bases. CDR3 in amino acids: CASSGVQAETQYF. The CDR3 nucleotides are TGTGCCAGCAGTGGGGTACAAGCGGAGACCCAGTACTTC.

The V call is TRBV6-5, the J call TRBJ2-2; D perhaps matches TRBD2 (5 bases). V was clipped by 2 bases and J by 1 base, with 5 bases between them. From germline, CDR1 is MNHEY and CDR2 SVGAGI. The CDR3 has 14 residues. CDR3 sequence (DNA): TGTGCCAGCAGTTACGGGAGGAACACCGGGGAGCTGTTTTTT. Encoded protein: CASSYGRNTGELFF.

The rearrangement uses TRBV7-2 and TRBJ2-1; 7 nucleotides agree with TRBD2. The CDR3 covers 14 residues. The ends lost 0 bases at V and 7 bases at J; junction bases unmatched: 3. CDR1 is SGHTA, CDR2 FQGNSA, per germline. CDR3 sequence reads: CASSLAGLRNEQFF. As DNA, the CDR3 is TGTGCCAGCAGCTTAGCGGGACTAAGGAATGAGCAGTTCTTC.

The chain uses TRBV28 and TRBJ2-7, with TRBD2 identical over 10 bases. The V gene end was trimmed by 4 bases and the J gene end by 2 bases; junction bases not matched to a gene: 5. CDR3 length equals 15 residues. CDR1 is MDHEN and CDR2 is SYDVKM in the germline V gene. The CDR3 here is CASSSLAGATYEQYF. DNA for the CDR3: TGTGCCAGCAGTTCTCTAGCGGGGGCCACCTACGAGCAGTACTTC.

Only one count was recorded for this clone. The chain carries TRBV25-1 and TRBJ2-3; a weak D match, TRBD1 (6 bases). CDR1 MGHDK and CDR2 SYGVNS come from the germline V gene. V was pared by 5 bases and J by 0 bases, with 12 bases between. This CDR3 is built from 15 residues. The CDR3 region is CASSTRGRSTDTQYF. The CDR3, as DNA: TGTGCCAGCAGTACCAGGGGCCGGAGCACAGATACGCAGTATTTT.

V and J are TRBV12-3 or TRBV12-4 and TRBJ2-3; D is perhaps TRBD1 (6 bases). Trimming cost V 6 bases and J 4 bases, with 8 bases left between them. The CDR3 extends over 12 amino acids. The CDR3 nucleotides read TGTGCCAGCAGACAGGGTGCAGATACGCAGTATTTT. Translating gives CASRQGADTQYF.

This clone has a handful of counts. The rearrangement uses TRBV19 and TRBJ2-7; 12 positions match TRBD1. Germline V gene sequence: CDR1 LNHDA, CDR2 SQIVND (reference sequence). V was clipped by 4 bases and J by 7 bases; unmatched bases: 5. The CDR3 runs to 14 residues. In nucleotides, the CDR3 is TGTGCCAGTAGTACCGGGACAGGGGGCCGGGAGCAGTACTTC. As protein: CASSTGTGGREQYF.

The gene calls are TRBV7-8 and TRBJ1-3, with a weak D call TRBD1 (5 bases). Germline-derived CDR1 and CDR2 are SGHVS and FQNEAQ. V shed 5 bases and J shed 7 bases, with 15 bases lying between them. This CDR3 has 14 residues. The CDR3 region has the DNA TGTGCCAGCAGCCCCGGGGGGGTGGGGAACACCATATATTTT. It translates to CASSPGGVGNTIYF.

Only a few counts were recorded for this clone. The V gene is TRBV19, the J gene TRBJ1-2; TRBD1 matches 9 bases. The CDR3 sequence is 15 residues long. J lost 3 bases, V lost 4 bases, and 6 bases had no gene match. CDR1 and CDR2 from the germline V gene are LNHDA and SQIVND (reference sequence). The CDR3 DNA sequence: TGTGCCAGTAGTAGTGGACAGGGGATCGACTATGGCTACACCTTC. As protein: CASSSGQGIDYGYTF.

The V call is TRBV6-5, the J call TRBJ2-7, with TRBD2 as a possible D gene (5 bases). The germline V gene has CDR1 MNHEY and CDR2 SVGAGI. The CDR3 extends over 12 amino acids. V was trimmed by 4 bases and J by 3 bases, leaving 7 bases between them. Written as DNA, the CDR3 is TGTGCCAGCAGTTCGGGGATCTACGAGCAGTACTTC. It codes for CASSSGIYEQYF.

The chain joins TRBV10-3 to TRBJ1-5, with D possibly matching TRBD1 (5 bases). Between the trimmed V and J ends, which lost 10 bases and 5 bases, there was a span of 12 bases. The CDR3 loop spans 12 amino acids. Looked up from germline, CDR1 is ENHRY and CDR2 is SYGVKD. The CDR3 loop reads CATGGVDQPQHF. In nucleotides, the CDR3 is TGTGCCACGGGAGGGGTGGATCAGCCCCAGCATTTT.

The rearrangement links TRBV6-2 or TRBV6-3 to TRBJ2-7, with 10 bases fitting TRBD2. This CDR3 is built from 20 residues. Germline-derived CDR1 and CDR2 are MNHEY and SVGEGT. Trimming cost V 0 bases and J 2 bases; bases outside gene matches: 16. The CDR3, as DNA: TGTGCCAGCAGTTACTCGATCGGGCCGACCGGACTAGCGGTTACCTACGAGCAGTACTTC. Residues: CASSYSIGPTGLAVTYEQYF.

The rearrangement links TRBV3-1 (or the pseudogene TRBV3-2) to TRBJ1-5; D gene ambiguous. This CDR3 spans 15 amino acids. With 0 bases removed from V and 7 bases from J, the gap between germline ends came to 13 bases. CDR1 LGHDT and CDR2 YNNKEL come from the germline V gene (reference sequence). The DNA of the CDR3 is TGTGCCAGCAGCCAAGACAGGACCTCGGGACAGCCCCAGCATTTT. Amino acid sequence: CASSQDRTSGQPQHF.

The chain links TRBV9 to TRBJ2-2; D remains ambiguous. This CDR3 region has 13 residues. V was pared by 0 bases and J by 4 bases, with 4 bases between. Germline V lookup: CDR1 SGDLS, CDR2 YYNGEE. CDR3 nucleotides: TGTGCCAGCAGCGTAGCCTTCACCGGGGAGCTGTTTTTT. Protein: CASSVAFTGELFF.